These T cell receptor beta chains were read from a single sample in a study of blood T cell repertoires in COVID-19. Sequencing used immunoSEQ multiplex PCR; TCRdb keeps in-frame clones, though not all of them. The sample yields some 320,000 clones, around 88% seen once. The sample comprised peripheral blood. Source of these receptors: a woman younger than 45 who had recovered from COVID-19. CDR3s leave out the opening cysteine and the closing phenylalanine or tryptophan. Each record gives: J gene, V gene, CDR3 protein.

>TRBJ1-4|TRBV5-5
ASSFGTGWNEKLF
>TRBJ1-5|TRBV19
ASNRQVFGNQPQH
>TRBJ2-1|TRBV20-1
SASSISWRGGYNEQF
>TRBJ2-3|TRBV7-9
ASSLERGLGSTDTQY
>TRBJ2-1|TRBV28
ASSLGGSSYNEQF
>TRBJ1-5|TRBV6-5
ASNDRQENQPQH
>TRBJ2-5|TRBV2
ASSVTREKETQY
>TRBJ1-5|TRBV7-9
ASSLVDQPQH
>TRBJ2-1|TRBV7-9
ASSTAVYNEQF
>TRBJ2-7|TRBV5-1
ASSLQGSDEQY